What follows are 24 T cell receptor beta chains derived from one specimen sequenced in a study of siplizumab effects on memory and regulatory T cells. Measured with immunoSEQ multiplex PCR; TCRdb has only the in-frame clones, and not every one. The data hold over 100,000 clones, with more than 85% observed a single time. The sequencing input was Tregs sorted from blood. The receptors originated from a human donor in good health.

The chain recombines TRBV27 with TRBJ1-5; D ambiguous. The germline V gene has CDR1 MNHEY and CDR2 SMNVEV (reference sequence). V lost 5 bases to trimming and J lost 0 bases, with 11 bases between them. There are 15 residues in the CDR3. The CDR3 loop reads CASSIAGNSNQPQHF. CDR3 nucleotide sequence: TGTGCCAGCAGTATAGCGGGGAATAGCAATCAGCCCCAGCATTTT.

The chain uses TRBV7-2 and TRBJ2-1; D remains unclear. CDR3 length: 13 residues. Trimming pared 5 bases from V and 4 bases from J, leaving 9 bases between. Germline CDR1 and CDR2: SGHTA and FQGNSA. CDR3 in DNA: TGTGCCAGCAGCAAAGAATCGTACAATGAGCAGTTCTTC. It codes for CASSKESYNEQFF.

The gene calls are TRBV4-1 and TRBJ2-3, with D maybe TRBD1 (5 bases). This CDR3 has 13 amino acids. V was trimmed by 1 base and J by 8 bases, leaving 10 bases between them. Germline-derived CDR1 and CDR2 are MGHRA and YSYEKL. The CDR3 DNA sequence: TGCGCCAGCAGCCAAGTCCCTGACAGTACGCAGTATTTT. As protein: CASSQVPDSTQYF.

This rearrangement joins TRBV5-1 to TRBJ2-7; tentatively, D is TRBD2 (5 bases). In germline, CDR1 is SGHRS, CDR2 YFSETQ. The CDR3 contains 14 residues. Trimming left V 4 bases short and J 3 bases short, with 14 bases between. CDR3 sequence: CASSAAVRGYEQYF. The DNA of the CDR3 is TGCGCCAGCAGCGCGGCCGTCCGGGGCTACGAGCAGTACTTC. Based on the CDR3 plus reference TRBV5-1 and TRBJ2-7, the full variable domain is KAGVTQTPRYLIKTRGQQVTLSCSPISGHRSVSWYQQTPGQGLQFLFEYFSETQRNKGNFPGRFSGRQFSNSRSEMNVSTLELGDSALYLCASSAAVRGYEQYFGPGTRLTVT.

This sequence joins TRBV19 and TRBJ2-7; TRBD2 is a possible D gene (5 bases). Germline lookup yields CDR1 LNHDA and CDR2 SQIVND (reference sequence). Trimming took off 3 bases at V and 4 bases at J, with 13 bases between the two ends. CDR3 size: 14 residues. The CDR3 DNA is TGTGCCAGTAGTATTATGGGAGTCCAGTACGAGCAGTACTTC. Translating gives CASSIMGVQYEQYF.

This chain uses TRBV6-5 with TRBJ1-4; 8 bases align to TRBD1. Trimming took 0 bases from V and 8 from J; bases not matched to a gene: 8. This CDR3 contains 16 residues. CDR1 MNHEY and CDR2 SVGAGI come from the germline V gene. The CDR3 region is CASSYSIFTGGEKLFF. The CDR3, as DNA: TGTGCCAGCAGTTACTCGATATTTACAGGGGGGGAAAAACTGTTTTTT.

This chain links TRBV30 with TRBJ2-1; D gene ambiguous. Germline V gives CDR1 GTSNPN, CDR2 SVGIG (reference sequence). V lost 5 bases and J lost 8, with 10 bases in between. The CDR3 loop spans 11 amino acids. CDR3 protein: CAWARADEQFF. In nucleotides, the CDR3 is TGTGCCTGGGCTCGAGCCGATGAGCAGTTCTTC.

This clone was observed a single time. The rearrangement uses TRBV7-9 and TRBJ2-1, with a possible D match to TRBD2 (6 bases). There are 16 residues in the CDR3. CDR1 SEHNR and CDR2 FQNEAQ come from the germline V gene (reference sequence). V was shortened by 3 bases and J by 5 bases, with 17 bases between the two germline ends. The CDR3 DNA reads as TGTGCCAGCAGCTTGGTTGTAGGGAGGATAAACAATGAGCAGTTCTTC. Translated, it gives CASSLVVGRINNEQFF. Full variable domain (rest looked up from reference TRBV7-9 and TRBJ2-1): DTGVSQNPRHKITKRGQNVTFRCDPISEHNRLYWYRQTLGQGPEFLTYFQNEAQLEKSRLLSDRFSAERPKGSFSTLEIQRTEQGDSAMYLCASSLVVGRINNEQFFGPGTRLTVL.

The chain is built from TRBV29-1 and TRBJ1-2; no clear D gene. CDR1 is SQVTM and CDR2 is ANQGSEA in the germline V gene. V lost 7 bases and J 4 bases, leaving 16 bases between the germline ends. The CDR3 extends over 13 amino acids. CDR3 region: CSARTRTSYGYTF. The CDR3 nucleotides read TGCAGCGCACGGACGCGGACCTCCTATGGCTACACCTTC.

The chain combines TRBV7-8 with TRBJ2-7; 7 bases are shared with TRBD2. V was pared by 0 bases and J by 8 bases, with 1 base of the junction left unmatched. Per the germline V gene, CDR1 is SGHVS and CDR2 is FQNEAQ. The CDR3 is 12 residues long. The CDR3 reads CASSLAGGKQYF. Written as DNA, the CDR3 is TGTGCCAGCAGCTTAGCGGGGGGGAAGCAGTACTTC.

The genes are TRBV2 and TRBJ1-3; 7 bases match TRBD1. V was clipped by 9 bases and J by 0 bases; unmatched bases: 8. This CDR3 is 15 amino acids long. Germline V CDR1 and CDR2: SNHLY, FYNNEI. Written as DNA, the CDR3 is TGTGCCAGTACCCGGGACAGTCTCTCTGGAAACACCATATATTTT. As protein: CASTRDSLSGNTIYF.

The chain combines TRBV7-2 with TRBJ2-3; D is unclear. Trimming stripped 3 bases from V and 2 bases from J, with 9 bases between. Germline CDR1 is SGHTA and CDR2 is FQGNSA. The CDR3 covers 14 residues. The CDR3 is CASSLNIFTDTQYF. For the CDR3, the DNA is TGTGCCAGCAGCTTGAACATCTTCACAGATACGCAGTATTTT.

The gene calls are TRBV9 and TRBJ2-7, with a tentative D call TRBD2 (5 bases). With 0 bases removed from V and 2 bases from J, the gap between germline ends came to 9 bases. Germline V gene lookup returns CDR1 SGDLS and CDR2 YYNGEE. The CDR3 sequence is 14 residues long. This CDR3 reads CASSVAASPYEQYF. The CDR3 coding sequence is TGTGCCAGCAGCGTAGCCGCTAGCCCCTACGAGCAGTACTTC.

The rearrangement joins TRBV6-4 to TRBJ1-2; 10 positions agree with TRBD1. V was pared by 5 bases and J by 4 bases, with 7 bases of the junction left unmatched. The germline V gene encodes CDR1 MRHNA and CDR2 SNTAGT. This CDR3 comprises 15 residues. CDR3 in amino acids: CASSPGTGAFYGYTF. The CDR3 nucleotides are TGTGCCAGCAGTCCCGGGACAGGGGCTTTCTATGGCTACACCTTC.

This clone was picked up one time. The CDR3: CASSKRTATYEQYF. CDR3 bases: TGTGCCAGCAGTAAAAGGACAGCAACCTACGAGCAGTACTTC. The J gene is TRBJ2-7, the V gene TRBV6-5; D is possibly TRBD1 (6 bases). CDR3 size: 14 residues. V gave up 5 bases and J gave up 2 bases, with 13 bases separating them. Per germline, CDR1 MNHEY and CDR2 SVGAGI.

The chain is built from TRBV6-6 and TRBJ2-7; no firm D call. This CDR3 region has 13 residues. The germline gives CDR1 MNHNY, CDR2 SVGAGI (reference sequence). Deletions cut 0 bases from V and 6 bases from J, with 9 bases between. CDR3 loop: CASSYSILLEQYF. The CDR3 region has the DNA TGTGCCAGCAGTTACTCGATATTACTCGAGCAGTACTTC.

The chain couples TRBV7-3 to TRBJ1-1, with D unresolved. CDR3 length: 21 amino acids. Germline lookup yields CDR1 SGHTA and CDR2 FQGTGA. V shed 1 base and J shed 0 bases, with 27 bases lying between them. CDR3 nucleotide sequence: TGTGCCAGCAGCTTAAGCCGTTTATTTTATACGGTCGGAATATTGAACACTGAAGCTTTCTTT. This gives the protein CASSLSRLFYTVGILNTEAFF.

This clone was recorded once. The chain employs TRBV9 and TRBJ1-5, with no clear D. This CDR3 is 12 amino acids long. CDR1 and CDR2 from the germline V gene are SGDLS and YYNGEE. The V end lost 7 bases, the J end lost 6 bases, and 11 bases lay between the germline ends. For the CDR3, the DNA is TGTGCCAGCGGGAGGGATGCTCAGCCCCAGCATTTT. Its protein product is CASGRDAQPQHF.

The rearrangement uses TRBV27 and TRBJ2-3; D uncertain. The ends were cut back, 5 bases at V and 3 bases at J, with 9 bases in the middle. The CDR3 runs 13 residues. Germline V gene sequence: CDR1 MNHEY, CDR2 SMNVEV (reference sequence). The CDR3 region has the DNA TGTGCCAGCAGTCACTTCACTACAGATACGCAGTATTTT. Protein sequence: CASSHFTTDTQYF.

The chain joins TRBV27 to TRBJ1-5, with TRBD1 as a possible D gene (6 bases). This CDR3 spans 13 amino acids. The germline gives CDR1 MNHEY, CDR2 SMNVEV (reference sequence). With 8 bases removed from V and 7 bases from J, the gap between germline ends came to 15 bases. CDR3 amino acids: CASQDRRGQPQHF. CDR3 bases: TGTGCCAGCCAAGACAGGAGGGGACAGCCCCAGCATTTT.

The CDR3 sequence is CASRGIAGQSYEQYF. The CDR3 DNA reads TGTGCCAGCAGGGGTATAGCGGGGCAATCCTACGAGCAGTACTTC. The chain links TRBV27 to TRBJ2-7; 8 bases line up with TRBD2. J gave up 1 base and V 6 bases, and 8 bases lay outside the gene matches. Germline V gives CDR1 MNHEY, CDR2 SMNVEV (reference sequence). The CDR3 extends over 15 amino acids.

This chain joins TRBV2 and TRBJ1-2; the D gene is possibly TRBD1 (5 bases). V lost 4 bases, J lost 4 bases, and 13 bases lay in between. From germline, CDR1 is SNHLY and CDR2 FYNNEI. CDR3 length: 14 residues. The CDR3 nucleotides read TGTGCCAGCAGTGGAGAAGGGGCTCGCTATGGCTACACCTTC. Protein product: CASSGEGARYGYTF.

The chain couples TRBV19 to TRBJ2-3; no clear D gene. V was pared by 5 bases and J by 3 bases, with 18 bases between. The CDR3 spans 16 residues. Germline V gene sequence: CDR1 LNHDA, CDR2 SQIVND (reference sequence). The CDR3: CASSPPLGIGTDTQYF. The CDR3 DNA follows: TGTGCCAGTAGTCCCCCTTTGGGGATTGGGACAGATACGCAGTATTTT.

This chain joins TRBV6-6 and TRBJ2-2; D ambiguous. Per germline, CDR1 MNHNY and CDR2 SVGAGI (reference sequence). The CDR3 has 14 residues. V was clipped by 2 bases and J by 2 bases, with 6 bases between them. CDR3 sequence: CASSYGLNTGELFF. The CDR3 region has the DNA TGTGCCAGCAGTTACGGCCTAAACACCGGGGAGCTGTTTTTT.